The rows below give T cell receptor beta chains drawn from one sample of a study of cytomegalovirus exposure and HLA in healthy donors. Assay: immunoSEQ multiplex PCR; the TCRdb copy retains only in-frame clones and omits some. This table has a few hundred thousand clones, approximately 86% appearing once. Sequencing used PBMCs. The source is a young woman in good health and CMV-seronegative. Each CDR3 is given with its conserved first and last residue. Fields, in order: CDR3 length, clone size, J gene, V gene, D gene, CDR3 protein, CDR3 DNA. A D gene is named only where the DNA matches it firmly. Clone sizes are given selectively: once, few, many, or a class where the clone is expanded.

CDR3 length: 14; clone size: NA; J gene: TRBJ2-2; V gene: TRBV9; D gene: TRBD1; CDR3 protein: CASSLRTGTGELFF; CDR3 DNA: TGTGCCAGCAGCCTTCGGACAGGAACCGGGGAGCTGTTTTTT
CDR3 length: 13; clone size: NA; J gene: TRBJ1-2; V gene: TRBV7-2; D gene: NA; CDR3 protein: CASSLGQRYGYTF; CDR3 DNA: TGTGCCAGCAGCTTAGGACAGCGCTATGGCTACACCTTC
CDR3 length: 15; clone size: NA; J gene: TRBJ2-2; V gene: TRBV27; D gene: NA; CDR3 protein: CASSLAGKGTGELFF; CDR3 DNA: TGTGCCAGCAGTTTAGCAGGGAAGGGCACCGGGGAGCTGTTTTTT
CDR3 length: 11; clone size: NA; J gene: TRBJ1-2; V gene: TRBV9; D gene: NA; CDR3 protein: CASSHRDGYTF; CDR3 DNA: TGTGCCAGCAGCCACAGAGATGGCTACACCTTC
CDR3 length: 14; clone size: NA; J gene: TRBJ1-5; V gene: TRBV6-6; D gene: NA; CDR3 protein: CASSRTEGNQPQHF; CDR3 DNA: TGTGCCAGCAGTCGGACAGAGGGCAATCAGCCCCAGCATTTT
CDR3 length: 16; clone size: NA; J gene: TRBJ2-7; V gene: TRBV14; D gene: TRBD1; CDR3 protein: CASSPKPGQENYEQYF; CDR3 DNA: TGTGCCAGCAGCCCTAAACCGGGACAGGAAAACTACGAGCAGTACTTC
CDR3 length: 15; clone size: NA; J gene: TRBJ2-7; V gene: TRBV5-1; D gene: NA; CDR3 protein: CASSLVEGSSYEQYF; CDR3 DNA: TGCGCCAGCAGCTTGGTGGAGGGAAGCTCCTACGAGCAGTACTTC
CDR3 length: 16; clone size: NA; J gene: TRBJ2-1; V gene: TRBV7-7; D gene: TRBD2; CDR3 protein: CASSLGPAGGPDEQFF; CDR3 DNA: TGTGCTAGCAGCTTAGGCCCAGCGGGGGGGCCCGATGAGCAGTTCTTC
CDR3 length: 15; clone size: NA; J gene: TRBJ1-3; V gene: TRBV29-1; D gene: NA; CDR3 protein: CSVVTGLYSGNTIYF; CDR3 DNA: TGCAGCGTGGTCACAGGGCTGTACTCTGGAAACACCATATATTTT
CDR3 length: 13; clone size: NA; J gene: TRBJ1-4; V gene: TRBV6-5; D gene: TRBD1; CDR3 protein: CASNNRGQEKLFF; CDR3 DNA: TGTGCCAGCAACAACAGGGGGCAGGAAAAACTGTTTTTT
CDR3 length: 16; clone size: once; J gene: TRBJ2-3; V gene: TRBV7-6; D gene: NA; CDR3 protein: CASSPLSGSSTDTQYF; CDR3 DNA: TGTGCCAGCAGCCCACTTAGCGGATCGAGCACAGATACGCAGTATTTT
CDR3 length: 15; clone size: NA; J gene: TRBJ2-5; V gene: TRBV5-6; D gene: NA; CDR3 protein: CASSLAGMDRETQYF; CDR3 DNA: TGTGCCAGCAGCTTGGCAGGGATGGATCGAGAGACCCAGTACTTC
CDR3 length: 14; clone size: NA; J gene: TRBJ2-2; V gene: TRBV7-2; D gene: NA; CDR3 protein: CASSLVVAVGELFF; CDR3 DNA: TGTGCCAGCAGCTTAGTAGTGGCGGTCGGGGAGCTGTTTTTT
CDR3 length: 15; clone size: NA; J gene: TRBJ2-5; V gene: TRBV7-6; D gene: NA; CDR3 protein: CASSLGQGRGETQYF; CDR3 DNA: TGTGCCAGCAGCTTAGGGCAGGGAAGGGGAGAGACCCAGTACTTC
CDR3 length: 15; clone size: NA; J gene: TRBJ1-2; V gene: TRBV10-3; D gene: NA; CDR3 protein: CAISESGQTILGYTF; CDR3 DNA: TGTGCCATCAGTGAGTCCGGACAGACAATCCTAGGCTACACCTTC
CDR3 length: 15; clone size: NA; J gene: TRBJ2-3; V gene: TRBV27; D gene: TRBD2; CDR3 protein: CASSGSGSRTDTQYF; CDR3 DNA: TGTGCCAGCAGTGGCAGCGGGAGTCGCACAGATACGCAGTATTTT
CDR3 length: 16; clone size: NA; J gene: TRBJ2-5; V gene: TRBV15; D gene: NA; CDR3 protein: CATSRDSGQYQETQYF; CDR3 DNA: TGTGCCACCAGCAGAGATAGTGGGCAGTACCAAGAGACCCAGTACTTC
CDR3 length: 15; clone size: NA; J gene: TRBJ1-4; V gene: TRBV7-8; D gene: TRBD1; CDR3 protein: CASSPLDRGYSELFF; CDR3 DNA: TGTGCCAGCAGCCCTCTGGACAGGGGGTACTCGGAACTGTTTTTT
CDR3 length: 14; clone size: NA; J gene: TRBJ2-3; V gene: TRBV2; D gene: TRBD1; CDR3 protein: CASSIQGVTDTQYF; CDR3 DNA: TGTGCCAGCAGTATACAGGGGGTGACAGATACGCAGTATTTT
CDR3 length: 11; clone size: NA; J gene: TRBJ1-2; V gene: TRBV6-1; D gene: NA; CDR3 protein: CASRRSYGYTF; CDR3 DNA: TGTGCCAGCAGACGGAGCTATGGCTACACCTTC
CDR3 length: 16; clone size: NA; J gene: TRBJ2-1; V gene: TRBV4-3; D gene: NA; CDR3 protein: CASSQGGYSSYNEQFF; CDR3 DNA: TGCGCCAGCAGCCAAGGCGGGTATAGCTCCTACAATGAGCAGTTCTTC
CDR3 length: 13; clone size: once; J gene: TRBJ1-1; V gene: TRBV7-9; D gene: NA; CDR3 protein: CASSSTTPGVAFF; CDR3 DNA: TGTGCCAGCAGCTCGACCACCCCGGGGGTAGCTTTCTTT
CDR3 length: 12; clone size: NA; J gene: TRBJ2-7; V gene: TRBV7-2; D gene: NA; CDR3 protein: CASSFRPYEQYF; CDR3 DNA: TGTGCCAGCAGCTTCAGGCCCTACGAGCAGTACTTC
CDR3 length: 15; clone size: NA; J gene: TRBJ1-6; V gene: TRBV28; D gene: NA; CDR3 protein: CAITAGPLDNSPLHF; CDR3 DNA: TGTGCCATTACGGCAGGCCCCCTCGATAATTCACCCCTCCACTTT
CDR3 length: 16; clone size: NA; J gene: TRBJ1-1; V gene: TRBV9; D gene: NA; CDR3 protein: CASSGLDGFFDTEAFF; CDR3 DNA: TGTGCCAGCAGCGGACTCGACGGGTTCTTCGACACTGAAGCTTTCTTT
CDR3 length: 14; clone size: NA; J gene: TRBJ2-5; V gene: TRBV6-1; D gene: TRBD1; CDR3 protein: CASRLGQVQETQYF; CDR3 DNA: TGTGCCAGCAGGTTGGGACAGGTTCAAGAGACCCAGTACTTC
CDR3 length: 16; clone size: NA; J gene: TRBJ2-3; V gene: TRBV9; D gene: TRBD2; CDR3 protein: CASSVAREGQADTQYF; CDR3 DNA: TGTGCCAGCAGCGTAGCCAGGGAGGGGCAGGCAGATACGCAGTATTTT
CDR3 length: 15; clone size: NA; J gene: TRBJ2-1; V gene: TRBV6-1; D gene: NA; CDR3 protein: CASSPTVAFYNEQFF; CDR3 DNA: TGTGCCAGCAGTCCGACAGTAGCCTTCTACAATGAGCAGTTCTTC
CDR3 length: 14; clone size: NA; J gene: TRBJ1-2; V gene: TRBV18; D gene: TRBD1; CDR3 protein: CASSPRTGGLDYTF; CDR3 DNA: TGTGCCAGCTCACCACGGACAGGGGGACTGGACTACACCTTC
CDR3 length: 15; clone size: NA; J gene: TRBJ1-2; V gene: TRBV4-2; D gene: NA; CDR3 protein: CASSQDGDSFYGYTF; CDR3 DNA: TGTGCCAGCAGCCAAGATGGCGACTCCTTCTATGGCTACACCTTC
CDR3 length: 16; clone size: NA; J gene: TRBJ2-7; V gene: TRBV4-1; D gene: TRBD1; CDR3 protein: CASSLIPHRGPYEQYF; CDR3 DNA: TGCGCCAGCAGCCTCATACCCCACAGGGGGCCCTACGAGCAGTACTTC
CDR3 length: 14; clone size: NA; J gene: TRBJ2-5; V gene: TRBV18; D gene: TRBD2; CDR3 protein: CASSPGRAQETQYF; CDR3 DNA: TGTGCCAGCTCTCCCGGGAGGGCCCAAGAGACCCAGTACTTC
CDR3 length: 13; clone size: NA; J gene: TRBJ1-5; V gene: TRBV7-2; D gene: NA; CDR3 protein: CASSFGQNQPQHF; CDR3 DNA: TGTGCCAGCAGCTTTGGACAAAATCAGCCCCAGCATTTT
CDR3 length: 14; clone size: NA; J gene: TRBJ2-3; V gene: TRBV6-4; D gene: TRBD2; CDR3 protein: CASSELAGADTQYF; CDR3 DNA: TGTGCCAGCAGTGAACTAGCGGGGGCAGATACGCAGTATTTT